Here is one TCR beta chain with its context. What it binds is not known. This entry is derived from a study of CD8+CD57+ T cells in acquired aplastic anemia. Overall study findings and caveats: The study identified twenty-nine CD8+ CDR3 sequences shared by patients and controls.

Genomic DNA served as template for TCR beta VDJ and CDR3 profiling. TCRdb used MiXCR to reprocess the reads, holding one entry per CDR3 protein. The table has around 210,000 distinct CDR3 sequences, 65% seen once. Germline V gives CDR1 SGHVS, CDR2 FNYEAQ. V was cut by 1 base and J by 8 bases, with 8 bases left in between. The CDR3 totals 13 residues. Individuals selected for sequencing had exhibited CD8+CD57+ cell expansion on flow cytometry. The chain links TRBV7-6 to TRBJ2-2; unclear D gene. The receptor was derived from a human donor with aplastic anemia. The source material was sorted CD4+, CD8+, or CD8+CD57+ T cells (not recorded which) from PBMCs. CDR3 loop: CASSLGAAGELFF. CDR3 in DNA: TGTGCCAGCAGCTTAGGGGCGGCAGGGGAGCTGTTTTTT.